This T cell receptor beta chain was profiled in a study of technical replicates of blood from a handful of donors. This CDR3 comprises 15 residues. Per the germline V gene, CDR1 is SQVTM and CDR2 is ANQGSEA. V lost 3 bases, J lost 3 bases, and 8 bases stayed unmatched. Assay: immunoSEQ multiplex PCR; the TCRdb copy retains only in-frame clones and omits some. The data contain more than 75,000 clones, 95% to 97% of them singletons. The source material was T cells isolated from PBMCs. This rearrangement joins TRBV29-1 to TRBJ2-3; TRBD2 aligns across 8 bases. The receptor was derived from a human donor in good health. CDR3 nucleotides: TGCAGCGTTGACGCTGACGGGAGGGCGACAGATACGCAGTATTTT. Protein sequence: CSVDADGRATDTQYF.